This T cell receptor (beta chain) came from a study of Ad26.COV2.S vaccination and SARS-CoV-2 variants. Whole-study context: In the COV1001 trial, the donor was in the Ad26.COV2.S arm. Ad26.COV2.S, an intramuscular injection, was given once or twice 56 days apart.

The treatment was: approximately 18 received Ad26.COV2.S at low or high dose, single or two shots; about 5 received placebo; per-sample allocation not given. Samples came from day 63 after the first vaccine or placebo injection. Germline loops: CDR1 SGHTA, CDR2 FQGNSA. The length of the CDR3 is 18 residues. The V and J ends lost 3 bases and 4 bases, in that order; junction bases with no gene match: 14. TCRdb keeps only in-frame clones here, not all; method: immunoSEQ multiplex PCR. The table includes about 320,000 clones, about 86% detected once. Notes on the study in general: Vaccinees displayed broader spike-specific TCR repertoires than placebo recipients. The study found similar non-spike TCR breadth in vaccine and placebo recipients.

This clone was seen once. Antigen: not known. Sequenced here: peripheral blood, sampled in a trial of Ad26.COV2.S vaccine versus placebo. V is TRBV7-2 and J is TRBJ2-5; 10 positions agree with TRBD2. This TCR came from a person aged 18 to 65 who received the Ad26.COV2.S COVID-19 vaccine or a placebo. The CDR3 coding sequence is TGTGCCAGCAGCTTCCGTTCGCTAGCGGGGGCCGGCGGAGAGACCCAGTACTTC. Translated, it gives CASSFRSLAGAGGETQYF.